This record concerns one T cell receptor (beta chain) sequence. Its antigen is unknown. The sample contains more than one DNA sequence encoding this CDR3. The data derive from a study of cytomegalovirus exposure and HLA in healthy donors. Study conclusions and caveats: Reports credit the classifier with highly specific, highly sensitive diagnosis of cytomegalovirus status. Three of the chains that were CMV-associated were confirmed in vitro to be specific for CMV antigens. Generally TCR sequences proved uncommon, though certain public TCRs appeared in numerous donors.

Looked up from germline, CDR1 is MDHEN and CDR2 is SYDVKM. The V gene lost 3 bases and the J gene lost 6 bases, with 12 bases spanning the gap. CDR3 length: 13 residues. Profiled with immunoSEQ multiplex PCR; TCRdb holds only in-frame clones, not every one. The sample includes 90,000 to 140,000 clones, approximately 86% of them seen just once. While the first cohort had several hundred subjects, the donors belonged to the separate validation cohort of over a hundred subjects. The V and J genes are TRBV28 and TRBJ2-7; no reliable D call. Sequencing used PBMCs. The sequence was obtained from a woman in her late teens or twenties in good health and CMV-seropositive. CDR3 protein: CASSLGLVGEQYF. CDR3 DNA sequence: TGTGCCAGCAGTTTGGGCCTGGTTGGCGAGCAGTACTTC.